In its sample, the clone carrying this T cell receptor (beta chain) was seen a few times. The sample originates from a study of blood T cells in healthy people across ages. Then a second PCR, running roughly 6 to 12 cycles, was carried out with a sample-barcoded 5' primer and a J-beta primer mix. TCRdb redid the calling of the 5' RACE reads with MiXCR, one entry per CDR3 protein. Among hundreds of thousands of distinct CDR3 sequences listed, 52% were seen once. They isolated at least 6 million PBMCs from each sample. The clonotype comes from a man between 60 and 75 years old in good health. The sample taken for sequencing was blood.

The CDR3 is CASSYAGVQETQYF. DNA of the CDR3: TGTGCCAGCAGTTACGCAGGGGTCCAAGAGACCCAGTACTTC. V and J are TRBV6-2 or TRBV6-3 and TRBJ2-5, with D possibly matching TRBD1 (6 bases). Per the germline V gene, CDR1 is MNHEY and CDR2 is SVGEGT. V was cut by 2 bases and J by 1 base, with 8 bases left in between. CDR3 length: 14 residues.